A single sample is the source of the 31 T cell receptor beta chains below, sequenced in a study of shared clonotypes between healthy human individuals. TCRdb's table, derived via immunoSEQ multiplex PCR, lists solely in-frame clones and lacks some. Here the sample spans around 600,000 clones, 95% to 98% being singletons. Cells designated naive CD8 were CD45RO-negative and were positively selected for CCR7, with terminally differentiated effector memory CD45RA+ cells excluded. Sequencing used naive CD8+ T cells sorted from blood. The receptors were gathered from a young man in good health.

This rearrangement joins TRBV6-1 to TRBJ1-5; unclear D gene. The CDR3 loop spans 14 amino acids. CDR1 is MNHNS, CDR2 SASEGT, per germline. V dropped 10 bases and J dropped 3 bases, with 16 bases sitting between them. Here the CDR3 reads CATFDVGINQPQHF. The CDR3 nucleotides read TGTGCCACCTTTGACGTGGGAATCAATCAGCCCCAGCATTTT.

The chain links TRBV7-8 to TRBJ2-1; 10 bases are shared with TRBD1. Trimming removed 5 bases from V and 5 bases from J; junction bases left unmatched: 6. The CDR3 runs to 15 residues. CDR1 and CDR2 (germline): SGHVS, FQNEAQ. CDR3 in amino acids: CASSKTGGSDNEQFF. CDR3 nucleotide sequence: TGTGCCAGCAGCAAGACAGGGGGCAGCGACAATGAGCAGTTCTTC.

CDR3 amino acids: CASSSAGGRVYNEQFF. CDR3 in DNA: TGTGCCAGCAGCTCGGCCGGGGGCCGCGTGTACAATGAGCAGTTCTTC. The V gene is TRBV7-3, the J gene TRBJ2-1; perhaps D is TRBD1 or TRBD2 (6 bases each). Trimming took off 4 bases at V and 4 bases at J, with 17 bases between the two ends. The CDR3 runs to 16 residues. The germline CDR1 and CDR2 sequences are SGHTA and FQGTGA.

This clone appeared a single time. The genes are TRBV11-2 and TRBJ1-3; D is ambiguous. V lost 3 bases and J 4 bases, leaving 13 bases between the germline ends. The CDR3 runs to 15 residues. The V gene's germline CDR1 is SGHAT and CDR2 FQNNGV. The CDR3 coding sequence is TGTGCCAGCAGCTTGTCAGGAACCAGGGGAAACACCATATATTTT. Translation: CASSLSGTRGNTIYF.

The CDR3 sequence is CASSEGGASGRNPDTQYF. The CDR3 nucleotides are TGTGCCAGCAGCGAAGGGGGGGCTAGCGGGAGGAACCCAGATACGCAGTATTTT. The rearrangement uses TRBV7-9 and TRBJ2-3; 11 bases map to TRBD2. The CDR3 contains 18 residues. Germline V gives CDR1 SEHNR, CDR2 FQNEAQ (reference sequence). With V trimmed by 5 bases and J by 4 bases, 14 bases remained unmatched.

The chain uses TRBV2 and TRBJ2-7; 12 bases map to TRBD2. The CDR3 length is 16 residues. The J segment lost 2 bases and the V segment lost 4 bases, leaving 6 bases of the junction unmatched. Germline CDR1 and CDR2: SNHLY and FYNNEI. The CDR3 nucleotides read TGTGCCAGCAGTGGGGGGCTAGCGGGAGGGGCCTACGAGCAGTACTTC. Translated, it gives CASSGGLAGGAYEQYF.

The chain is built from TRBV7-9 and TRBJ1-1; D remains unclear. Per the germline V gene, CDR1 is SEHNR and CDR2 is FQNEAQ (reference sequence). The CDR3 loop spans 14 amino acids. The V and J ends lost 4 bases and 5 bases respectively, with 14 bases between them. The CDR3 reads CASSSTPMGTEAFF. DNA for the CDR3: TGTGCCAGCAGCTCCACCCCCATGGGGACTGAAGCTTTCTTT.

CDR3 bases: TGTGCCAGCAGCTCCGGGACAGGGCCCACAGATACGCAGTATTTT. Its protein product is CASSSGTGPTDTQYF. The genes are TRBV5-6 and TRBJ2-3; TRBD1 matches 9 bases. J was trimmed by 2 bases and V by 3 bases; bases with no gene match: 4. The CDR3 runs to 15 residues. The germline V gene has CDR1 SGHDT and CDR2 YYEEEE.

The chain uses TRBV4-1 and TRBJ2-4; possible D gene TRBD2, 5 bases. The V gene's germline CDR1 is MGHRA and CDR2 YSYEKL. The CDR3 contains 16 residues. The V end lost 4 bases, the J end lost 0 bases, and 13 bases lay between the germline ends. The chain's CDR3 is CASSLRGLLAKNIQYF. In nucleotides, the CDR3 is TGCGCCAGCAGCCTTCGAGGACTGTTAGCCAAAAACATTCAGTACTTC.

The chain recombines TRBV27 with TRBJ1-5; perhaps TRBD1 as D (6 bases). This CDR3 is 14 amino acids long. Germline CDR1 is MNHEY and CDR2 is SMNVEV (reference sequence). Trimming pared 6 bases from V and 2 bases from J, leaving 11 bases between. The CDR3 spells CASSPGAGNQPQHF. The CDR3 DNA follows: TGTGCCAGCAGCCCAGGGGCGGGCAATCAGCCCCAGCATTTT.

The sample holds one count of this clone. The rearrangement uses TRBV13 and TRBJ2-7; D perhaps matches TRBD1 (6 bases). The ends were cut back, 6 bases at V and 2 bases at J, with 11 bases in the middle. The CDR3 runs 13 residues. The germline gives CDR1 PRHDT, CDR2 FYEKMQ (reference sequence). As DNA, the CDR3 is TGTGCCAGCAGTTCGGGACACCCCTACGAGCAGTACTTC. Its protein is CASSSGHPYEQYF.

DNA of the CDR3: TGTGCCAGCAGCTTAACGGGACAGGGGAACACTGAAGCTTTCTTT. Translated, it gives CASSLTGQGNTEAFF. This chain uses TRBV7-3 with TRBJ1-1; 9 bases line up with TRBD1. Losses at the gene ends were 0 bases for V and 1 base for J; bases not matched to a gene: 0. The germline gives CDR1 SGHTA, CDR2 FQGTGA. The CDR3 loop spans 15 amino acids.

This chain connects TRBV7-7 to TRBJ2-7, with D perhaps assigned TRBD1 or TRBD2 (5 bases each). V was cut by 5 bases and J by 4 bases, with 15 bases left in between. CDR3 size: 14 residues. Germline CDR1 reads SSHAT; CDR2 reads FNYEAQ (reference sequence). The CDR3, as DNA: TGTGCCAGCAGCCCCACCGGGACGGATTACGAGCAGTACTTC. This codes for CASSPTGTDYEQYF.

A remark on this clone: One end of the junction fails to match germline, which may point to a read error. The chain recombines TRBV7-8 with TRBJ1-2, with 7 bases lining up with TRBD1. The germline V gene encodes CDR1 SGHVS and CDR2 FQNEAQ. This CDR3 comprises 14 residues. CDR3 loop: CASSLVVGGDGYTF. DNA for the CDR3: TGTGCCAGCAGTTTAGTGGTAGGGGGCGATGGCTACACCTTC.

The V and J genes are TRBV5-1 and TRBJ2-7, with 12 bases that match TRBD2. The CDR3 contains 14 residues. The ends lost 4 bases at V and 3 bases at J; junction bases unmatched: 2. The germline CDR1 and CDR2 sequences are SGHRS and YFSETQ. In DNA, the CDR3 is TGCGCCAGCAGCCCGACTAGCGGGAGCTACGAGCAGTACTTC. This codes for CASSPTSGSYEQYF. Combining the CDR3 with reference TRBV5-1 and TRBJ2-7 gives the whole variable domain KAGVTQTPRYLIKTRGQQVTLSCSPISGHRSVSWYQQTPGQGLQFLFEYFSETQRNKGNFPGRFSGRQFSNSRSEMNVSTLELGDSALYLCASSPTSGSYEQYFGPGTRLTVT.

The V call is TRBV4-2, the J call TRBJ2-1, with 11 bases that match TRBD2. The CDR3 extends over 16 amino acids. Trimming at V came to 6 bases and at J to 8 bases, leaving 12 bases not matched to a gene. Germline CDR1 and CDR2: LGHNA and YNFKEQ. The CDR3 DNA reads TGTGCCAGCAGACCAGGGCCTAGCGGGAGGACCCATGAGCAGTTCTTC. Protein product: CASRPGPSGRTHEQFF.

This rearrangement joins TRBV6-1 to TRBJ1-4; 7 bases are shared with TRBD1. Germline CDR1 reads MNHNS; CDR2 reads SASEGT. The CDR3 is 13 residues long. V was clipped by 8 bases and J by 4 bases; unmatched bases: 4. Here the CDR3 DNA reads TGTGCCAGCGGGGACAGTATTAATGAAAAACTGTTTTTT. Its protein product is CASGDSINEKLFF.

The chain has TRBV27 and TRBJ1-2; TRBD1 is a possible D gene (6 bases). There are 15 residues in the CDR3. Germline loops: CDR1 MNHEY, CDR2 SMNVEV (reference sequence). V was cut by 8 bases and J by 3 bases, with 19 bases left in between. DNA for the CDR3: TGTGCCAGCGGCTACTCCCGGGACACCGACTATGGCTACACCTTC. This codes for CASGYSRDTDYGYTF.

This chain uses TRBV6-5 with TRBJ2-7; 7 bases line up with TRBD1. Germline assignment: CDR1 MNHEY and CDR2 SVGAGI. V trimming: 5 bases; J trimming: 2 bases; junction bases outside the gene matches: 9. The CDR3 is 15 residues long. CDR3 region: CASSPRTGLPYEQYF. CDR3 bases: TGTGCCAGCAGTCCGAGGACAGGCCTTCCCTACGAGCAGTACTTC.

This clone appeared once. V is TRBV15 and J is TRBJ1-5; TRBD1 matches at 7 bases. From germline, CDR1 is LNHNV and CDR2 YYDKDF (reference sequence). Unmatched junction bases numbered 6, after V lost 4 bases and J lost 3 bases. This CDR3 is built from 15 residues. Here the CDR3 reads CATSIDTGVNQPQHF. The CDR3 region has the DNA TGTGCCACCAGCATCGATACAGGGGTCAATCAGCCCCAGCATTTT.

This chain connects TRBV10-3 to TRBJ2-3; TRBD2 matches 11 bases. J gave up 2 bases and V 8 bases, and 3 bases lay outside the gene matches. Germline V gives CDR1 ENHRY, CDR2 SYGVKD. CDR3 size: 14 residues. The CDR3: CAISSGRTTDTQYF. The CDR3 DNA is TGTGCCATCTCTAGCGGGAGGACCACAGATACGCAGTATTTT.

The rearrangement links TRBV9 to TRBJ2-5; 7 nucleotides line up with TRBD1. J was trimmed by 5 bases and V by 3 bases; bases with no gene match: 10. The CDR3 is 15 amino acids. Germline V gene data show CDR1 as SGDLS and CDR2 as YYNGEE. The CDR3 protein is CASSAQGVLHETQYF. The CDR3 region has the DNA TGTGCCAGCAGCGCCCAGGGGGTCTTGCATGAGACCCAGTACTTC. Full variable domain (remainder filled in from reference TRBV9 and TRBJ2-5): DSGVTQTPKHLITATGQRVTLRCSPRSGDLSVYWYQQSLDQGLQFLIQYYNGEERAKGNILERFSAQQFPDLHSELNLSSLELGDSALYFCASSAQGVLHETQYFGPGTRLLVL.

CDR3 loop: CASSLTSGRPNTGELFF. The DNA of the CDR3 is TGTGCCAGCAGCTTAACTAGCGGGAGGCCTAACACCGGGGAGCTGTTTTTT. The V gene is TRBV7-3, the J gene TRBJ2-2; 10 bases fit TRBD2. Per germline, CDR1 SGHTA and CDR2 FQGTGA. The trim removed 0 bases at V and 2 bases at J, leaving 3 bases unmatched. The CDR3 totals 17 residues.

The V gene is TRBV7-9, the J gene TRBJ2-7, with TRBD2 as a possible D gene (6 bases). V was pared by 3 bases and J by 4 bases, with 13 bases between. The CDR3 has 14 residues. The germline CDR1 and CDR2 sequences are SEHNR and FQNEAQ (reference sequence). The DNA of the CDR3 is TGTGCCAGCAGCTTGGCGGGGTTTGGGTACGAGCAGTACTTC. Amino acid sequence: CASSLAGFGYEQYF.

This rearrangement joins TRBV5-1 to TRBJ2-7; tentative D call: TRBD1 (6 bases). Trimming took off 5 bases at V and 2 bases at J, with 11 bases between the two ends. Germline-derived CDR1 and CDR2 are SGHRS and YFSETQ. CDR3 length equals 13 residues. This chain's CDR3 is CASRGGQTYEQYF. CDR3 sequence (DNA): TGCGCCAGCAGAGGCGGACAGACCTACGAGCAGTACTTC.

The rearrangement uses TRBV7-8 and TRBJ2-2; D call uncertain. The CDR3 sequence is 15 residues long. Per germline, CDR1 SGHVS and CDR2 FQNEAQ. The ends were cut back, 6 bases at V and 2 bases at J, with 13 bases in the middle. The DNA of the CDR3 is TGTGCCAGCAGTCAAGGGATGGCCAACACCGGGGAGCTGTTTTTT. It translates to CASSQGMANTGELFF.

The chain joins TRBV9 to TRBJ1-1; D unclear. Germline loops: CDR1 SGDLS, CDR2 YYNGEE. V lost 3 bases to trimming and J lost 0 bases, with 6 bases between them. The length of the CDR3 is 13 residues. For the CDR3, the DNA is TGTGCCAGCAGCGCTTATATGAACACTGAAGCTTTCTTT. Translation: CASSAYMNTEAFF. The variable domain in full, with the rest retrieved from reference TRBV9 and TRBJ1-1, is DSGVTQTPKHLITATGQRVTLRCSPRSGDLSVYWYQQSLDQGLQFLIQYYNGEERAKGNILERFSAQQFPDLHSELNLSSLELGDSALYFCASSAYMNTEAFFGQGTRLTVV.

The V call is TRBV29-1, the J call TRBJ2-2, with a weak D call TRBD2 (6 bases). Trimming removed 8 bases from V and 2 bases from J, with 12 bases in between. The CDR3 runs 13 residues. The V gene's germline CDR1 is SQVTM and CDR2 ANQGSEA. CDR3: CSFRTTNTGELFF. The DNA for the CDR3 is TGCAGCTTCAGGACTACTAACACCGGGGAGCTGTTTTTT.

The V and J genes are TRBV30 and TRBJ2-7; D gene ambiguous. V was trimmed by 4 bases and J by 1 base, leaving 11 bases between them. This CDR3 has 13 residues. The germline CDR1 and CDR2 sequences are GTSNPN and SVGIG (reference sequence). The CDR3 sequence: CAWNGPISYEQYF. The CDR3 region has the DNA TGTGCCTGGAATGGACCGATTTCCTACGAGCAGTACTTC.

The V gene is TRBV7-6, the J gene TRBJ2-7, with a tentative D call TRBD2 (5 bases). Trimming removed 4 bases from V and 2 bases from J, with 15 bases in between. This CDR3 has 15 residues. Germline V gives CDR1 SGHVS, CDR2 FNYEAQ. CDR3 protein: CASSSPGLTTYEQYF. DNA of the CDR3: TGTGCCAGCAGCTCCCCAGGACTGACTACCTACGAGCAGTACTTC.

The genes are TRBV7-2 and TRBJ1-1; D not resolved. The CDR3 is made up of 11 amino acids. The germline V gene encodes CDR1 SGHTA and CDR2 FQGNSA. V was cut by 4 bases and J by 7 bases, with 7 bases left in between. Written as DNA, the CDR3 is TGTGCCAGCAGCTCTTCGATTGAAGCTTTCTTT. Its translation: CASSSSIEAFF. Filled out from reference TRBV7-2 and TRBJ1-1, the complete variable domain reads GAGVSQSPSNKVTEKGKDVELRCDPISGHTALYWYRQSLGQGLEFLIYFQGNSAPDKSGLPSDRFSAERTGGSVSTLTIQRTQQEDSAVYLCASSSSIEAFFGQGTRLTVV.